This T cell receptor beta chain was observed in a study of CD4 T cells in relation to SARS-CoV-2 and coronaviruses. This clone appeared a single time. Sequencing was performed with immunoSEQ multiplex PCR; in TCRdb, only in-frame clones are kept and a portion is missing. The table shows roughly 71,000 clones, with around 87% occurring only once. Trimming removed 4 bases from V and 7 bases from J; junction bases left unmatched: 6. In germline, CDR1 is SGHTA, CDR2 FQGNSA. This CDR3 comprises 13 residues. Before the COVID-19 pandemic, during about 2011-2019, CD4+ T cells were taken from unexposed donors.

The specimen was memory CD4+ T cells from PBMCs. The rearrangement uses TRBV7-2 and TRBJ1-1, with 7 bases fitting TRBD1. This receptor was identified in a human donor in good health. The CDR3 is CASSSAGGGEAFF. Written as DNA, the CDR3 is TGTGCCAGCAGCTCCGCAGGGGGTGGTGAAGCTTTCTTT.